The 25 T cell receptor beta chains below were found in one sample sequenced in a study of blood T cell repertoires in COVID-19. Repertoires were generated with immunoSEQ multiplex PCR, while TCRdb's copy carries only in-frame clones and drops some. The data show 250,000 or so clones, around four fifths seen once. What was sequenced was peripheral blood. The source of these receptors is a man between 25 and 39 years old who had recovered from COVID-19.

This rearrangement joins TRBV9 to TRBJ1-1; D uncertain. The ends were cut back, 2 bases at V and 4 bases at J, with 9 bases in the middle. This CDR3 is built from 13 residues. Germline V gives CDR1 SGDLS, CDR2 YYNGEE. The CDR3 region has the DNA TGTGCCAGCAGCGTCGAAGGAGGCACTGAAGCTTTCTTT. This encodes CASSVEGGTEAFF.

Only a few counts were recorded for this clone. This chain uses TRBV13 with TRBJ1-2, with no clear D. The germline CDR1 and CDR2 sequences are PRHDT and FYEKMQ (reference sequence). The germline V and J ends were trimmed by 1 base and 3 bases, with 9 bases remaining between them. The CDR3 loop spans 14 amino acids. The CDR3 bases are TGTGCCAGCAGCTTAGCGACATCCGACTATGGCTACACCTTC. It encodes CASSLATSDYGYTF.

The rearrangement links TRBV5-3 to TRBJ2-5; TRBD2 agrees at 11 bases. TRBV5-3 is placed among ORFs of uncertain function. V trimming: 0 bases; J trimming: 2 bases; junction bases outside the gene matches: 9. This CDR3 has 18 amino acids. CDR3 residues: CARSLGSSGGPTQETQYF. The CDR3, as DNA: TGTGCCAGAAGCTTGGGGTCTAGCGGGGGGCCGACGCAAGAGACCCAGTACTTC.

This chain connects TRBV11-2 to TRBJ1-1; 9 bases fit TRBD1. Per the germline V gene, CDR1 is SGHAT and CDR2 is FQNNGV. J gave up 3 bases and V 5 bases, and 7 bases lay outside the gene matches. This CDR3 spans 15 amino acids. CDR3 protein: CASSLGQGGHTEAFF. CDR3 in DNA: TGTGCCAGCAGCCTGGGACAGGGCGGCCACACTGAAGCTTTCTTT. Full variable domain (missing parts from reference TRBV11-2 and TRBJ1-1): EAGVAQSPRYKIIEKRQSVAFWCNPISGHATLYWYQQILGQGPKLLIQFQNNGVVDDSQLPKDRFSAERLKGVDSTLKIQPAKLEDSAVYLCASSLGQGGHTEAFFGQGTRLTVV.

The chain employs TRBV3-1 (or the pseudogene TRBV3-2) and TRBJ2-7; D is undetermined. The V end was cut by 1 base, the J end by 6 bases, with 19 bases between. Germline lookup yields CDR1 LGHDT and CDR2 YNNKEL (reference sequence). The CDR3 totals 16 residues. Written as DNA, the CDR3 is TGTGCCAGCAGCCAAGGATTTGCTAGACTCGGCTCCGAGCAGTACTTC. It encodes CASSQGFARLGSEQYF.

V is TRBV7-9 and J is TRBJ1-1, with D perhaps TRBD1 (6 bases). Germline V lookup: CDR1 SEHNR, CDR2 FQNEAQ (reference sequence). V was cut by 5 bases and J by 0 bases, with 19 bases left in between. CDR3 length equals 17 residues. This chain's CDR3 is CASSIVGRGGMNTEAFF. DNA of the CDR3: TGTGCCAGCAGCATAGTTGGCCGCGGGGGCATGAACACTGAAGCTTTCTTT.

The chain links TRBV4-1 to TRBJ2-3, with TRBD2 matching over 8 bases. Trimming at V came to 5 bases and at J to 4 bases, leaving 8 bases not matched to a gene. This CDR3 is built from 15 residues. Germline CDR1 and CDR2: MGHRA and YSYEKL. Here the CDR3 reads CASSSEGRGADTQYF. In DNA form, the CDR3 reads TGCGCCAGCAGCAGTGAAGGGCGGGGGGCAGATACGCAGTATTTT.

The V gene is TRBV5-5, the J gene TRBJ2-7, with D unclear. Germline assignment: CDR1 SGHKS and CDR2 YYEKEE (reference sequence). V lost 0 bases and J 0 bases, leaving 10 bases between the germline ends. The CDR3 runs 15 residues. The CDR3 region is CASSLGQPGSYEQYV. The CDR3 bases are TGTGCCAGCAGCTTGGGCCAGCCAGGCTCCTACGAGCAGTACGTC.

The J gene is TRBJ2-5, the V gene TRBV11-2; 7 positions match TRBD1. The J segment lost 4 bases and the V segment lost 5 bases, leaving 13 bases of the junction unmatched. Germline values: CDR1 SGHAT, CDR2 FQNNGV. This CDR3 is built from 16 residues. This CDR3 is CASSPQGTAGIETQYF. DNA of the CDR3: TGTGCCAGCAGCCCCCAAGGGACAGCCGGAATAGAGACCCAGTACTTC.

This chain links TRBV18 with TRBJ2-2, with D possibly being TRBD1 (6 bases). CDR1 and CDR2 (germline): KGHSH, LQKENI. The ends were cut back, 3 bases at V and 6 bases at J, with 26 bases in the middle. There are 19 residues in the CDR3. CDR3 loop: CASSPRSQGPSSQSGELFF. The CDR3 DNA reads as TGTGCCAGCTCACCTAGGTCCCAGGGGCCCAGTTCTCAGTCCGGGGAGCTGTTTTTT. Looking up the rest from reference TRBV18 and TRBJ2-2 gives the full variable domain: NAGVMQNPRHLVRRRGQEARLRCSPMKGHSHVYWYRQLPEEGLKFMVYLQKENIIDESGMPKERFSAEFPKEGPSILRIQQVVRGDSAAYFCASSPRSQGPSSQSGELFFGEGSRLTVL.

The chain has TRBV12-5 and TRBJ2-1; 8 bases map to TRBD1. CDR1 LGHNT and CDR2 FRNRAP come from the germline V gene. The CDR3 length is 17 residues. J was trimmed by 6 bases and V by 0 bases; bases with no gene match: 10. The CDR3 reads CASGLVPGYRGSNEQFF. In nucleotides, the CDR3 is TGTGCTAGTGGTTTGGTTCCAGGTTACAGGGGGAGCAATGAGCAGTTCTTC.

This chain connects TRBV5-1 to TRBJ1-4, with 7 positions matching TRBD1. V was clipped by 3 bases and J by 6 bases; unmatched bases: 5. This CDR3 is built from 14 residues. Germline values: CDR1 SGHRS, CDR2 YFSETQ. CDR3 bases: TGCGCCAGCAGCTCTGGGACAGACTATGAAAAACTGTTTTTT. The encoded protein is CASSSGTDYEKLFF.

This rearrangement joins TRBV5-1 to TRBJ2-2, with D possibly matching TRBD2 (6 bases). V gave up 9 bases and J gave up 8 bases, with 20 bases separating them. The germline V gene encodes CDR1 SGHRS and CDR2 YFSETQ. The CDR3 contains 14 residues. The CDR3 nucleotides read TGCGCCATCTCGTCCGGGGCGGGGACTGGGGAGCTGTTTTTT. It specifies CAISSGAGTGELFF.

The J gene is TRBJ1-5, the V gene TRBV6-1, with 11 bases aligning to TRBD1. Trimming took 1 base from V and 7 from J; bases not matched to a gene: 3. The CDR3 is made up of 15 amino acids. Germline V gene lookup returns CDR1 MNHNS and CDR2 SASEGT. The CDR3 nucleotides are TGTGCCAGCAGTGAAGGGACAGGGGGCTGGCAGCCCCAGCATTTT. Protein product: CASSEGTGGWQPQHF.

This clone was recorded many times. J is TRBJ2-2 and V is TRBV2; the match to TRBD1 covers 7 bases. The ends lost 1 base at V and 6 bases at J; junction bases unmatched: 5. The CDR3 totals 15 residues. Germline V lookup: CDR1 SNHLY, CDR2 FYNNEI. The CDR3 spells CASSEGPQGSGELFF. CDR3 coding DNA: TGTGCCAGCAGTGAAGGGCCACAGGGGTCCGGGGAGCTGTTTTTT.

The genes are TRBV7-9 and TRBJ2-2; D is perhaps TRBD2 (6 bases). The germline V gene has CDR1 SEHNR and CDR2 FQNEAQ (reference sequence). Trimming left V 5 bases short and J 1 base short, with 17 bases between. This CDR3 has 17 residues. CDR3 amino acids: CASSGLAGPKNTGELFF. The CDR3 DNA sequence: TGTGCCAGCAGCGGGTTGGCGGGGCCCAAGAACACCGGGGAGCTGTTTTTT.

The chain carries TRBV6-5 and TRBJ1-1; 8 bases match TRBD1. The CDR3 spans 16 residues. The trim removed 4 bases at V and 1 base at J, leaving 8 bases unmatched. The germline V gene has CDR1 MNHEY and CDR2 SVGAGI. Here the CDR3 reads CASSWATGERNTEAFF. The CDR3 DNA sequence: TGTGCCAGCAGTTGGGCGACAGGGGAGAGGAACACTGAAGCTTTCTTT.

The J gene is TRBJ2-5, the V gene TRBV9, with 8 bases aligning to TRBD2. Germline V gene sequence: CDR1 SGDLS, CDR2 YYNGEE. Trimming cost V 0 bases and J 5 bases; bases outside gene matches: 6. The CDR3 consists of 15 residues. CDR3 region: CASSVEAGGGETQYF. The CDR3 nucleotides are TGTGCCAGCAGCGTAGAGGCAGGCGGGGGGGAGACCCAGTACTTC.

The V and J genes are TRBV27 and TRBJ1-1; no reliable D call. CDR3 length: 12 residues. Germline-derived CDR1 and CDR2 are MNHEY and SMNVEV (reference sequence). V shed 8 bases and J shed 1 base, with 8 bases lying between them. The CDR3, as DNA: TGTGCCAGCGGGCGTAGGAACACTGAAGCTTTCTTT. Translating gives CASGRRNTEAFF.

CDR3 amino acids: CASSQGAGADTQYF. The CDR3 DNA reads as TGCGCCAGCAGCCAAGGAGCGGGGGCAGATACGCAGTATTTT. V is TRBV4-1 and J is TRBJ2-3; 8 nucleotides agree with TRBD2. Germline loops: CDR1 MGHRA, CDR2 YSYEKL. The CDR3 extends over 14 amino acids. J gave up 4 bases and V 1 base, and 1 base lay outside the gene matches.

The table lists this clone with a count of one. The chain recombines TRBV5-1 with TRBJ2-7; D might be TRBD1 (6 bases). The CDR3 is 16 amino acids. Per the germline V gene, CDR1 is SGHRS and CDR2 is YFSETQ. The V and J ends lost 4 bases and 2 bases respectively, with 19 bases between them. This CDR3 is CASSQPGAGAAYEQYF. DNA of the CDR3: TGCGCCAGCAGCCAGCCCGGCGCAGGGGCGGCCTACGAGCAGTACTTC.

The J gene is TRBJ2-6, the V gene TRBV19, with D maybe TRBD2 (6 bases). CDR3 length: 15 amino acids. The germline CDR1 and CDR2 sequences are LNHDA and SQIVND (reference sequence). Trimming cost V 9 bases and J 1 base, with 13 bases left between them. The CDR3 loop reads CASGGGTSGANVLTF. As DNA, the CDR3 is TGTGCCAGCGGAGGCGGGACTTCTGGGGCCAACGTCCTGACTTTC.

This chain links TRBV4-2 with TRBJ1-1, with 7 bases lining up with TRBD1. The V and J ends lost 4 bases and 0 bases, in that order; junction bases with no gene match: 2. The V gene's germline CDR1 is LGHNA and CDR2 YNFKEQ. The CDR3 extends over 14 amino acids. The CDR3 reads CASSPGQLNTEAFF. The CDR3 DNA reads as TGTGCCAGCAGCCCGGGACAGCTGAACACTGAAGCTTTCTTT.

The V call is TRBV27, the J call TRBJ1-4, with 7 nucleotides matching TRBD1. The CDR3 runs to 15 residues. CDR1 MNHEY and CDR2 SMNVEV come from the germline V gene (reference sequence). V lost 5 bases to trimming and J lost 7 bases; unmatched junction nucleotides: 10. CDR3 coding DNA: TGTGCCAGCAGTCCGCAGACAGGGAGACGTGAAAAACTGTTTTTT. Residues: CASSPQTGRREKLFF.

The CDR3 coding sequence is TGTGCCATCAGTGAAGGGGTCGACAGGAACACCGGGGAGCTGTTTTTT. Amino acid sequence: CAISEGVDRNTGELFF. The V gene is TRBV10-3, the J gene TRBJ2-2; TRBD1 is a possible D gene (5 bases). Germline CDR1 ENHRY, CDR2 SYGVKD. Trimming cost V 3 bases and J 1 base, with 12 bases left between them. CDR3 length: 16 amino acids.